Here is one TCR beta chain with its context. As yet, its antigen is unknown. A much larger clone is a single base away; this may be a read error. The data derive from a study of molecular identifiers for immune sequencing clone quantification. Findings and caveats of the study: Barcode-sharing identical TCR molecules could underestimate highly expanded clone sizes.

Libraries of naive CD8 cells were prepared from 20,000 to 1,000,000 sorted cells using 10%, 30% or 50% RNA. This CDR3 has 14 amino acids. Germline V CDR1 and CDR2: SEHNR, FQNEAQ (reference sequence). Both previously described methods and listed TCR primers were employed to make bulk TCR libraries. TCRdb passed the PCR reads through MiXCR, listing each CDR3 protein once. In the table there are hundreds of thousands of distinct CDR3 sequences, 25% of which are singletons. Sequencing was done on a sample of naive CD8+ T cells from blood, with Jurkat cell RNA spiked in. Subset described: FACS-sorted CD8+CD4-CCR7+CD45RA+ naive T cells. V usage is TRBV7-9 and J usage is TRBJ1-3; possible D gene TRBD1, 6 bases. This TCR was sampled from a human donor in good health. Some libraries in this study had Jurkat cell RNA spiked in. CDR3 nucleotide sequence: TGTGCCAGCAGCCCCAGGGGATCCGGAAACGCCATATATTTT. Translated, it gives CASSPRGSGNAIYF.